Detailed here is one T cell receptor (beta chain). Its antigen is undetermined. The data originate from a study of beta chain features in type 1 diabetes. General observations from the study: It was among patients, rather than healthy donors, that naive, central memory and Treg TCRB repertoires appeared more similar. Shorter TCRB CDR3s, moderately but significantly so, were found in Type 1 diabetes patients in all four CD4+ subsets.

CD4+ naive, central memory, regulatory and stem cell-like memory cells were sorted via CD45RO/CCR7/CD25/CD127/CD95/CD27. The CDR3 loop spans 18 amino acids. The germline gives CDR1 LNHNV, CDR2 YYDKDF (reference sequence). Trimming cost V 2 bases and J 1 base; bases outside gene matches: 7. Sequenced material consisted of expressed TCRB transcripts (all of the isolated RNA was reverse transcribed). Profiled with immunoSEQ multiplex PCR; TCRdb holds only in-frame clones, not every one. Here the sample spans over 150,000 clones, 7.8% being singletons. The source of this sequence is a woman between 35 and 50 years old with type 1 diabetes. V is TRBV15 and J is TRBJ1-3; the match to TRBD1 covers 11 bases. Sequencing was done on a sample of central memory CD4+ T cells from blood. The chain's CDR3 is CATSRLGDRGNSGNTIYF. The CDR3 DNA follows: TGTGCCACCAGCAGACTTGGGGACAGGGGGAATTCTGGAAACACCATATATTTT.